This T cell receptor beta chain was sequenced during a study of blood T cell repertoires in COVID-19. V lost 4 bases and J lost 3; bases outside the gene matches: 9. Germline lookup yields CDR1 LNHDA and CDR2 SQIVND (reference sequence). The length of the CDR3 is 16 residues. Clones were sequenced by immunoSEQ multiplex PCR, and TCRdb holds only the in-frame ones, with some missing. Among roughly 200,000 clones listed, about 89% were seen once. The clonotype originates from a man aged 35-49 years with acute or convalescent COVID-19. The chain recombines TRBV19 with TRBJ1-3; 7 bases are a match to TRBD1. Source material: peripheral blood. The CDR3 sequence is CASSSRQGHYGNTIYF. In DNA form, the CDR3 reads TGTGCCAGTAGTAGTCGACAGGGACATTATGGAAACACCATATATTTT.